A selection of T cell receptor beta chains follows, all from one sample in a study of T cell clones after liver transplantation. TCRdb's copy holds only in-frame clones and misses some; the assay was immunoSEQ multiplex PCR. This sample has more than 70,000 clones; approximately 87% occur once, and the top ten carry roughly 3%. The sample in question was CD4+ T cells from blood, obtained at the 22-month timepoint. These receptors originate from a human patient who received a liver transplant. A share of the T cells may be of graft donor origin. Each CDR3 is given with its conserved first and last residue. Clone size is given for some rows only: seen once, a few or many times, or a class if the clone is expanded.

>-|TRBV19
CASSISGPPYEQYF
>-|TRBV19
CASSRQAENQPQHF
>-|TRBV5-1
CASSLVGGPNEKLFF
>-|TRBV9
CASSVAGGGYNEQFF
>-|TRBV9
CASSARAGLTDTQYF
>once|TRBV10-1
CASSVGQAAYEQYF
>-|TRBV5-4
CASSQERGPSYEQYF
>-|TRBV5-1
CASSPTGTGAGNEQFF
>few|TRBV5-1
CASRGSPATNEKLFF
>-|TRBV7-2
CASSSQDGSEAFF
>-|TRBV19
CATWSGGSSYNEQFF
>few|TRBV5-1
CASSRVRGDEQFF
>-|TRBV28
CASSRTGRGRETQYF
>-|TRBV28
CASSKLAYNEQFF
>-|TRBV19
CASKAIAGVGELFF
>-|TRBV4-2
CASSHSPGPAGGRETQYF
>-|TRBV11-2
CASSLNPDRADYTF
>-|TRBV9
CAGGVGQEGEKLFF
>few|TRBV5-1
CASSLAPGGGETQYF
>-|TRBV19
CASSIDKGAYEQYF
>-|TRBV9
CASSVEPDQPQHF
>-|TRBV30
CAWSVYTSGGEQYF
>-|TRBV6-5
CASGGQRVTNYGYTF
>few|TRBV18
CASSLQGANEKLFF
>-|TRBV5-4
CASSRGLGPGLDRSNEQFF
>-|TRBV7-2
CASSLRPTGAAGSYEQYF
>-|TRBV6-1
CASRNRDRGYEQYF
>-|TRBV19
CASNFRGVRTEAFF
>-|TRBV28
CASSPLRRQGAGYSEQFF
>-|TRBV7-3
CASSLNRGHTDTQYF
>-|TRBV4-3
CASSREAGGKETQYF
>-|TRBV4-2
CASSQGQGSYNEQFF
>-|TRBV14
CASSQDFGGYGYTF
>-|TRBV11-2
CASTSARGDTQYF
>-|TRBV5-1
CASSSGERGNQPQHF
>-|TRBV5-1
CASSSGQSSGNTIYF
>-|TRBV25-1
CASSPGGSKNIQYF
>-|TRBV5-4
CASSSPGREEKLFF
>-|TRBV7-2
CASSLKSQTYEQYF
>-|TRBV29-1
CSVEGKPAGELFF
>-|TRBV15
CATSVGGQGAYEQYF
>-|TRBV6-5
CASSYSHRGYTEAFF
>-|TRBV5-4
CASSLTGYNSPLHF
>-|TRBV7-6
CASSLSLDTEAFF
>-|TRBV28
CASSPSLWNTEAFF
>-|TRBV2
CASRKDKNTGELFF
>-|TRBV28
CASSLNRPPREQYF
>-|TRBV12-5
CASASGTGRDEQYF
>-|TRBV6-1
CASSEQAANTEAFF
>-|TRBV5-1
CASRTTGDTEAFF
>-|TRBV12-5
CASGLSGVIGGYTF
>-|TRBV19
CASSEGRVYGYTF
>-|TRBV28
CASTPFQGALNQPQHF
>few|TRBV10-3
CAISEGETQYF
>once|TRBV13
CASSLGRTGQETQYF
>-|TRBV2
CARGSETGELFF
>once|TRBV19
CASRSLRRGYTF
>-|TRBV28
CASSPNSGTDTQYF
>-|TRBV23-1
CASSQSWGASKQYF